Listed below are T cell receptor beta chains from one sample, sequenced in a study of blood T cell repertoires in COVID-19. Only in-frame clones appear in the TCRdb table, and some are missing; sequencing was by immunoSEQ multiplex PCR. The profile shows tens of thousands of clones, 82% of them singletons. Sequencing was performed on peripheral blood. These receptors were taken from a human donor with acute or convalescent COVID-19. The donor label of this sample is uncertain. Each CDR3 is given with its conserved first and last residue. A D gene is named only where the DNA matches it firmly. Only part of the rows carry a size: once, few, many, or a class if the clone is expanded.

CDR3,DNA,J,D,V,size
CASSQDRVYYEQYF,TGTGCCAGCAGCCAAGATCGGGTCTACTACGAGCAGTACTTC,TRBJ2-7,.,TRBV14,.
CASRPGGRGRYYEQYF,TGCGCCAGCCGGCCTGGGGGACGGGGGAGATACTACGAGCAGTACTTC,TRBJ2-7,.,TRBV5-1,.
CASSEMGQGNEQFF,TGTGCCAGCAGTGAAATGGGACAGGGCAATGAGCAGTTCTTC,TRBJ2-1,TRBD1,TRBV2,.
CATMTISEGTQYF,TGTGCCACCATGACTATTAGCGAGGGGACCCAGTACTTC,TRBJ2-5,.,TRBV19,.
CASSQSFTYEQYF,TGCGCCAGCAGTCAATCTTTTACCTACGAGCAGTACTTC,TRBJ2-7,.,TRBV23-1,.
CAISYQGDSGNTIYF,TGTGCCATCAGTTACCAGGGGGACTCTGGAAACACCATATATTTT,TRBJ1-3,TRBD1,TRBV10-3,.
CASSFLRDSKETQYF,TGTGCCAGCAGCTTCCTCCGGGACAGCAAAGAGACCCAGTACTTC,TRBJ2-5,TRBD1,TRBV11-2,.
CASSPGQGGGDGYTF,TGTGCCAGCTCACCCGGACAAGGGGGCGGCGATGGCTACACCTTC,TRBJ1-2,TRBD1,TRBV18,.
CAWSPAGGGGNSPLHF,TGTGCCTGGAGTCCTGCAGGGGGCGGTGGTAATTCACCCCTCCACTTT,TRBJ1-6,TRBD1,TRBV30,.
CASSHFYEVNTEAFF,TGCGCCAGCAGCCACTTTTATGAGGTGAACACTGAAGCTTTCTTT,TRBJ1-1,.,TRBV4-1,.
CASSSTTDRAHGYTF,TGTGCCAGCTCATCTACTACGGACAGGGCCCATGGCTACACCTTC,TRBJ1-2,TRBD1,TRBV18,.
CASSLDSGRAIYEQYF,TGTGCCAGCAGCTTGGATAGCGGGAGGGCCATCTACGAGCAGTACTTC,TRBJ2-7,TRBD2,TRBV5-4,.
CASSSGTGNYNEQFF,TGTGCCAGCAGCTCCGGGACAGGGAACTACAATGAGCAGTTCTTC,TRBJ2-1,TRBD1,TRBV7-2,.
CASISSSSGNTIYF,TGTGCCAGCATCTCGTCGAGCTCTGGAAACACCATATATTTT,TRBJ1-3,.,TRBV6-5,.
CASSLDWYNEQFF,TGTGCCAGCAGCCTCGACTGGTACAATGAGCAGTTCTTC,TRBJ2-1,.,TRBV7-3,.
CSASGRTEQFF,TGCAGTGCTAGTGGCAGAACTGAGCAGTTCTTC,TRBJ2-1,.,TRBV20-1,.
CASSLGGGVAEKLFF,TGTGCCAGCAGTTTAGGGGGAGGGGTGGCTGAAAAACTGTTTTTT,TRBJ1-4,.,TRBV28,.
CASSYPMGGLGTGELFF,TGTGCCAGCAGTTACCCCATGGGCGGGCTTGGCACCGGGGAGCTGTTTTTT,TRBJ2-2,.,TRBV6-2/TRBV6-3,few
CASSQDLSRTGDYEQYF,TGTGCCAGCAGCCAAGATCTAAGCCGGACAGGTGACTACGAGCAGTACTTC,TRBJ2-7,TRBD1,TRBV14,.
CASSLGQHADTQYF,TGTGCCAGCAGTCTTGGACAGCACGCAGATACGCAGTATTTT,TRBJ2-3,.,TRBV6-6,.
CASSRSGGSTDTQYF,TGTGCCAGCAGTAGGTCGGGAGGGAGCACAGATACGCAGTATTTT,TRBJ2-3,TRBD2,TRBV6-5,.
CASSPGDKNTEAFF,TGTGCCAGCTCACCAGGGGACAAAAACACTGAAGCTTTCTTT,TRBJ1-1,.,TRBV18,.
CASSLVRGQGSGYTF,TGTGCCAGCAGCTTAGTAAGGGGACAGGGGTCTGGCTACACCTTC,TRBJ1-2,TRBD1,TRBV7-2,few
CASSLDRGHEQYF,TGTGCCAGCAGCTTAGACAGGGGCCACGAGCAGTACTTC,TRBJ2-7,.,TRBV11-2,.
CASSRLALITAVGTDTQYF,TGTGCCAGCTCACGTTTGGCCCTTATAACCGCTGTTGGTACAGATACGCAGTATTTT,TRBJ2-3,.,TRBV18,.
CASKLTGLAANTDTQYF,TGTGCCAGCAAACTCACCGGACTAGCGGCGAACACAGATACGCAGTATTTT,TRBJ2-3,TRBD2,TRBV28,few
CASSWGSNTEAFF,TGTGCCAGCAGCTGGGGCAGTAACACTGAAGCTTTCTTT,TRBJ1-1,.,TRBV28,.
CASRQGASTDTQYF,TGTGCCAGCAGACAGGGGGCTAGCACAGATACGCAGTATTTT,TRBJ2-3,TRBD1,TRBV6-6,.
CAQGGKQQPQHF,TGTGCCCAGGGGGGAAAACAACAGCCCCAGCATTTT,TRBJ1-5,TRBD1,TRBV2,.
CASSPGTANQPQHF,TGTGCCAGCAGCCCCGGGACAGCCAATCAGCCCCAGCATTTT,TRBJ1-5,TRBD1,TRBV11-2,many
CASSPRGGQSLTDTQYF,TGTGCCAGCAGCCCCCGGGGGGGACAGAGCCTCACAGATACGCAGTATTTT,TRBJ2-3,.,TRBV7-2,.
CASSLGQGHYGYTF,TGTGCCAGCAGTTTGGGACAGGGGCACTATGGCTACACCTTC,TRBJ1-2,TRBD1,TRBV28,.
CASSLEGSGSYEQYF,TGTGCCAGCAGTTTAGAGGGGAGCGGGTCCTACGAGCAGTACTTC,TRBJ2-7,.,TRBV28,once
CASSQGVYNSPLHF,TGTGCCAGCAGTCAGGGGGTCTATAATTCACCCCTCCACTTT,TRBJ1-6,TRBD1,TRBV25-1,.
CSVGGDAGYTF,TGCAGCGTTGGAGGAGACGCGGGCTACACCTTC,TRBJ1-2,.,TRBV29-1,.
CASGTSLNYGYTF,TGTGCCAGCGGGACATCACTTAACTATGGCTACACCTTC,TRBJ1-2,.,TRBV11-3,.
CASSFSPGESPLHF,TGCGCCAGCAGCTTTTCGCCAGGGGAGTCACCCCTCCACTTT,TRBJ1-6,.,TRBV5-1,.
CASSQDFGTGGASGYTF,TGCGCCAGCAGCCAAGATTTTGGAACAGGGGGCGCGAGTGGCTACACCTTC,TRBJ1-2,TRBD1,TRBV4-1,few
CASSLQGLNTEAFF,TGTGCCAGTAGTTTACAGGGTTTGAACACTGAAGCTTTCTTT,TRBJ1-1,.,TRBV19,.
CASSFRTSGGTDTQYF,TGTGCCAGCAGCTTTAGGACTAGCGGGGGGACAGATACGCAGTATTTT,TRBJ2-3,TRBD2,TRBV5-4,.
CASSQAPLGATNEKLFF,TGCGCCAGCAGCCAAGCGCCCCTGGGAGCAACTAATGAAAAACTGTTTTTT,TRBJ1-4,.,TRBV4-3,.
CASSVGPGTEAFF,TGTGCCAGCAGCGTAGGCCCGGGCACTGAAGCTTTCTTT,TRBJ1-1,.,TRBV9,.
CASSVGSEQFF,TGTGCCAGCAGCGTCGGGTCTGAGCAGTTCTTC,TRBJ2-1,.,TRBV9,.
CATSDRTGFYGYTF,TGTGCCACCAGTGATAGAACAGGGTTCTATGGCTACACCTTC,TRBJ1-2,.,TRBV24-1,medium-sized
CASSVVPGIGTEAFF,TGTGCCAGCAGCGTAGTCCCGGGTATAGGCACTGAAGCTTTCTTT,TRBJ1-1,.,TRBV9,.
CSASDRDSGYEQYF,TGCAGTGCTAGTGACCGGGATTCGGGATACGAGCAGTACTTC,TRBJ2-7,.,TRBV20-1,.
CASSLVAGSSYNEQFF,TGTGCCAGCAGCTTAGTGGCGGGGAGCTCCTACAATGAGCAGTTCTTC,TRBJ2-1,.,TRBV7-2,.